Listed here is a single TCR beta chain. This entry comes from a study of beta chain features in type 1 diabetes. On the study more broadly: All samples combined gave about 100 million sorted cells for examination.

Since all of the isolated RNA was reverse transcribed, expressed TCRB transcripts were what got sequenced. Clones were read by immunoSEQ multiplex PCR, and TCRdb kept only the in-frame ones, dropping some. This sample carries 200,000 to 250,000 clones, approximately 11% of them seen once, and the ten largest clones take 1% to 1.5%. Germline CDR1 reads MNHNY; CDR2 reads SVGAGI (reference sequence). Trimming cost V 4 bases and J 4 bases; bases outside gene matches: 3. The CDR3 runs to 13 residues. What was sequenced was central memory CD4+ T cells from blood. The TCR sequence derives from a man aged 18 to 29 in good health. This chain uses TRBV6-6 with TRBJ2-7; 8 bases are shared with TRBD1. The CDR3 nucleotides are TGTGCCAGCAGTTCCCGGGACAGGTACGAGCAGTACTTC. This gives the protein CASSSRDRYEQYF.